Included here is one TCR beta chain sequence, with context. Its antigen has not been determined. This CDR3 fails to terminate in the conserved phenylalanine or tryptophan, so it likely reflects a read error. It is unclear where the CDR3 begins or ends on the DNA, so no DNA is shown, and the CDR3 is as TCRdb lists it. TCRbeta-specific cDNA was reverse-transcribed from about 0.45 ug total RNA using a constant-region primer and ProtoScript II reverse transcriptase. Three nested multiplex PCR rounds, following a slightly modified ARM-PCR procedure, were used to build the TCRbeta libraries. Each of the first two PCR rounds ran for 9 to 11 cycles using multiplex TRBV1-TRBV30 forward primers together with a Cbeta reverse primer. Sample barcodes and Illumina adapters were added in a final 25-cycle PCR with Deep VentR polymerase. Before sequencing, amplicons between 200 and 500 bp were purified from gel using a QIAquick gel extraction kit. The TCRbeta amplicons were sequenced with 250-bp paired-end reads on an Illumina HiSeq 2500. From the authors' description of their analysis: To recover full CDR3 sequences, reads were quality-trimmed using Trimmomatic v0.33 and paired reads were then merged using FLASH v1.2.11. V, D and J germline segments were assigned to the rearranged TCRbeta sequences using MiGEC v1.2.1b. Clonotype statistics and Shannon-Wiener diversity indices were calculated with VDJtools v1.0.0. To reduce sampling bias, subsequent analyses other than the diversity analysis used only the 250 most abundant clonotypes in each sample. TCRdb trimmed the raw reads at Q25, called clones with MiXCR and kept productive beta chains. For every CDR3 protein sequence, its rows merge into one entry that carries the most common genes and DNA. The V and J calls here are based on TCRdb, not the publication. Within this sample are roughly 50,000 distinct CDR3 sequences, with 60% to 75% of them counted one time only. Roughly 26% of the sample is in the top ten clones.

CDR1 is given as SGHAT and CDR2 as FQNNGV, both from the germline V gene. The CDR3 has 14 amino acids, counting both end residues. Total RNA and DNA were co-extracted from about 19-30 mg of bulk tissue with the AllPrep DNA/RNA mini kit, without cell sorting. Surgical resection was performed in China between late 2015 and early 2016 on about five patients with histopathologically diagnosed primary liver carcinoma. Chronic HBV infection was present in the patients, and the patients were treatment-naive at sampling. Five spatially separated regions were sampled per tumor: superior, inferior, left-lateral and right-lateral poles, plus the tumor centre. More than 75% viable tumor cells were found by histology in every tumor sample. Each fresh piece of tumor and adjacent tissue was cut in two, with one half stored in RNAlater at -80 degrees C and the other half sent for histology. This entry comes from a study of tumor-infiltrating lymphocytes in primary liver carcinoma (dated by TCRdb to the late 2010s). With regard to the full study: The five patients, three men and two women aged 30 to 69 years, had hepatocellular carcinoma (four) or combined HCC and intrahepatic cholangiocarcinoma (one). The five patients had tumors of stage T1-T3 N0M0, with maximum diameters ranging from roughly 4.2 to 10 cm. A total of roughly 35 specimens from 5 patients underwent TCRbeta repertoire sequencing, comprising around 25 tumor regions, 5 adjacent noncancerous liver tissues and 5 peripheral blood samples. Agilent mRNA microarray profiling was performed on the 25 to 30 tumor region samples to relate TCRbeta repertoire diversity to the local molecular phenotype. TCRbeta repertoire sequencing, expression microarrays and whole-exome sequencing were combined in the study across five regions of each liver tumor, with adjacent normal tissue and blood also included. Reproducibility between technical replicate repertoires was high, with correlation coefficients above 0.95 and mean shared-clone rates near 0.89. Samples yielded roughly 3.65 to 7.13 million productive TCRbeta reads; read depth did not differ significantly between tissue types. General conclusions and limits of the study: Comparison of CD4+ and CD8+ T cell repertoires was precluded by the use of bulk unsorted samples. The top 250 clones made up a significantly larger repertoire fraction in tumors than in blood (p = 0.039). Repertoire overlap was found to be higher between tumor regions (mean about 36%) than between tumor-adjacent (roughly 17%) or tumor-blood (about 14%) pairs, consistent with antigen-driven expansion. Only about 8-25% of top clones were present in all five regions of a tumor, suggesting spatial heterogeneity of tumor-infiltrating T cells. Because sequencing covered only the TCR beta chain and unpaired alpha chains were not captured, true repertoire diversity is likely underestimated. With just four to six patients in the study, the authors point out that the findings should be validated in a larger study.

This TCR came from a man aged 40-50 years with primary liver carcinoma and hepatitis B virus infection. The specimen sequenced was liver tumor tissue from sampling region 2. Interpreted using the paper, the cell subset or site label stands for: tumor region T2, inferior pole. The chain is assembled from TRBV11-2 and TRBJ1-5; TRBD1 reflects the table's D call only, with no check against the DNA. CDR3 loop: CASRTGRFPEPRHY.